This TCR beta chain derives from a study of blood T cell repertoires in COVID-19. Study-level information: Donors in the United States, Italy and Spain gave samples during acute or convalescent COVID-19. The analysed material was cDNA or gDNA that came from T cells, B-cell-depleted T cells, or PBMCs.

Authors' analysis steps: Amplification from reference gene primers served as the basis for estimated nucleated cell counts. Libraries were prepared by immunoSEQ multiplex PCR; TCRdb keeps only in-frame clonotypes and omits some of them. The V and J calls and the clone size are those of that table, but D and trimming were determined from the DNA. The sample consists of approximately 120,000 clones, approximately 84% of them appearing once. The material sequenced was peripheral blood. The TCR comes from a human donor in a cohort sampled during active COVID-19.

The CDR3 spells CASSWGPVGGQETQYF. CDR3 bases: TGTGCCAGCAGTTGGGGACCGGTGGGGGGCCAAGAGACCCAGTACTTC. The V gene is TRBV6-5, the J gene TRBJ2-5; perhaps TRBD2 as D (6 bases). Trimming took off 4 bases at V and 1 base at J, with 16 bases between the two ends. This CDR3 contains 16 residues. Germline CDR1 reads MNHEY; CDR2 reads SVGAGI.